The subject of this entry is one T cell receptor (beta chain). Its antigen remains unidentified. The sample is drawn from a study of T cell repertoires in cytomegalovirus infection. Study-wide background: Well-studied HLA-B-restricted epitopes and recently identified HLA-C-restricted epitopes of CMV were both used in the study. An indication of both CMV infection and matching HLA type came from public TCR beta signatures.

Using its own MiXCR run on the reads, TCRdb lists one record per CDR3 protein. Of roughly 990,000 distinct CDR3 sequences listed, about a third were seen once; the top ten hold more than 13%. V shed 4 bases and J 4 bases; nucleotides not matched to a gene: 5. The germline V gene encodes CDR1 MNHGY and CDR2 SAAAGT. This CDR3 has 15 residues. The clonotype comes from a human donor in good health (CMV status not recorded). Some clones in this sample may be carry-over from other donors' samples. The chain combines TRBV6-8 with TRBJ1-1, with 11 bases that match TRBD1. This specimen was cultured CD8+ T cells from PBMCs, taken from culture after CMV antigen stimulation. This CDR3 reads CASSWTGGRGTEAFF. In DNA, the CDR3 is TGTGCCAGCAGTTGGACAGGGGGCAGGGGCACTGAAGCTTTCTTT.